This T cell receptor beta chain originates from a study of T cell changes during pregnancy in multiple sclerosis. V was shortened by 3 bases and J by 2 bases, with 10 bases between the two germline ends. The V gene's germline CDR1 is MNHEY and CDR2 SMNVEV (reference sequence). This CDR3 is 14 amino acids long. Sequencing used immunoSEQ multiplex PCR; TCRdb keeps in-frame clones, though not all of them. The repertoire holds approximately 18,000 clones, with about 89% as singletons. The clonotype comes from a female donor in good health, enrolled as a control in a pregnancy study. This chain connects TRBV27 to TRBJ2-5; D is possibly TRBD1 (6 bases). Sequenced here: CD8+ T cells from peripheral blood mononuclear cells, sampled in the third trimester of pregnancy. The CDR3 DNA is TGTGCCAGCAGTTTTTTGGGGGCGCAAGAGACCCAGTACTTC. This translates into CASSFLGAQETQYF.